The 13 T cell receptor beta chains presented below share a single source sample, sequenced in a study of blood T cell repertoires in COVID-19. The data were produced by immunoSEQ multiplex PCR, yet TCRdb's version contains in-frame clones alone and is incomplete. The table has 470,000 or so clones, around nine tenths seen once; the top ten hold more than 4%. The source material was peripheral blood. The receptors stem from a woman in her 30s with acute or convalescent COVID-19.

The gene calls are TRBV15 and TRBJ2-7; 10 bases fit TRBD2. The junction had 3 bases not matched to a gene; V was cut back by 6 bases and J by 4 bases. CDR1 and CDR2 (germline): LNHNV, YYDKDF (reference sequence). The CDR3 loop spans 13 amino acids. Here the CDR3 reads CATRLAGAYEQYF. The DNA of the CDR3 is TGTGCCACCAGGCTAGCGGGGGCTTACGAGCAGTACTTC.

The chain uses TRBV3-1 (or the pseudogene TRBV3-2) and TRBJ2-2; 9 nucleotides align to TRBD1. The CDR3 is made up of 20 amino acids. The V gene end was trimmed by 1 base and the J gene end by 5 bases; junction bases not matched to a gene: 17. The germline gives CDR1 LGHDT, CDR2 YNNKEL (reference sequence). In DNA form, the CDR3 reads TGTGCCAGCAGCCAAGTCGGCCTTAGCGAGGAACAGGGGGCGACCGGGGAGCTGTTTTTT. This gives the protein CASSQVGLSEEQGATGELFF.

The chain uses TRBV24-1 and TRBJ1-2; D unclear. CDR1 KGHDR and CDR2 SFDVKD come from the germline V gene. This CDR3 has 14 residues. V was cut by 4 bases and J by 0 bases, with 8 bases left in between. The CDR3 loop reads CATSDNGANYGYTF. The CDR3, as DNA: TGTGCCACCAGTGACAACGGAGCTAACTATGGCTACACCTTC.

The chain recombines TRBV2 with TRBJ1-6; 9 bases map to TRBD1. The CDR3 length is 14 residues. From germline, CDR1 is SNHLY and CDR2 FYNNEI. The V gene end was trimmed by 6 bases and the J gene end by 8 bases; junction bases not matched to a gene: 5. CDR3 DNA sequence: TGTGCCAGCAGAATGGACAGGGGTGATTCACCCCTCCACTTT. Protein: CASRMDRGDSPLHF. The complete variable domain, with remaining parts taken from reference TRBV2 and TRBJ1-6, reads EPEVTQTPSHQVTQMGQEVILRCVPISNHLYFYWYRQILGQKVEFLVSFYNNEISEKSEIFDDQFSVERPDGSNFTLKIRSTKLEDSAMYFCASRMDRGDSPLHFGNGTRLTVT.

The chain has TRBV3-1 (or the pseudogene TRBV3-2) and TRBJ2-1; D is undetermined. Germline assignment: CDR1 LGHDT and CDR2 YNNKEL (reference sequence). The CDR3 length is 14 residues. Trimming took 4 bases from V and 0 from J, leaving 7 bases between them. CDR3 sequence (DNA): TGTGCCAGCAGCCCACAGAGCTCCTACAATGAGCAGTTCTTC. Encoded protein: CASSPQSSYNEQFF.

V usage is TRBV2 and J usage is TRBJ1-1; D unresolved. The V gene's germline CDR1 is SNHLY and CDR2 FYNNEI. Trimming removed 7 bases from V and 1 base from J, with 13 bases in between. The CDR3 totals 14 residues. CDR3 residues: CASMLETTNTEAFF. CDR3 DNA: TGTGCCAGCATGCTGGAGACCACGAACACTGAAGCTTTCTTT.

The rearrangement links TRBV3-1 (or the pseudogene TRBV3-2) to TRBJ1-4; weak D call: TRBD1 (5 bases). The CDR3 has 14 amino acids. The V and J ends lost 7 bases and 0 bases respectively, with 9 bases between them. CDR1 is LGHDT, CDR2 YNNKEL, per germline (reference sequence). CDR3 in DNA: TGTGCCAGCACCCCGACAGCAACTAATGAAAAACTGTTTTTT. Protein product: CASTPTATNEKLFF.

This chain uses TRBV30 with TRBJ2-1; no clear D gene. Germline-derived CDR1 and CDR2 are GTSNPN and SVGIG (reference sequence). The CDR3 is made up of 11 amino acids. Trimming took off 5 bases at V and 9 bases at J, with 11 bases between the two ends. The CDR3 reads CAWAFASEQFF. DNA of the CDR3: TGTGCCTGGGCCTTTGCGAGTGAGCAGTTCTTC.

The chain uses TRBV6-2 or TRBV6-3 and TRBJ1-3; no reliable D call. Germline V CDR1 and CDR2: MNHEY, SVGEGT. V lost 2 bases, J lost 4 bases, and 9 bases lay in between. The CDR3 has 14 residues. The CDR3 loop is CASSYPDIGNTIYF. CDR3 nucleotide sequence: TGTGCCAGCAGTTACCCAGACATCGGAAACACCATATATTTT.

The chain combines TRBV5-4 with TRBJ1-6; 7 nucleotides match TRBD1. This CDR3 comprises 13 residues. The germline V gene encodes CDR1 SGHNT and CDR2 YYREEE (reference sequence). The V and J ends lost 5 bases and 12 bases, in that order; junction bases with no gene match: 8. CDR3 coding DNA: TGTGCCAGCAGTGCGGACAGGATACAACCCCTCCACTTT. Translating gives CASSADRIQPLHF.

The DNA for the CDR3 is TGTGCCACCAGTGACAGGGAAGAGACCCAGTACTTC. Translation gives CATSDREETQYF. V gene TRBV24-1 combines with J gene TRBJ2-5; perhaps TRBD1 as D (5 bases). Germline CDR1 reads KGHDR; CDR2 reads SFDVKD. V dropped 4 bases and J dropped 3 bases, with 5 bases sitting between them. The CDR3 spans 12 residues.

This clone appeared once. The chain has TRBV19 and TRBJ1-1, with D unclear. Germline V gene sequence: CDR1 LNHDA, CDR2 SQIVND (reference sequence). Trimming removed 7 bases from V and 1 base from J, with 4 bases in between. The CDR3 is 11 residues long. CDR3 DNA: TGTGCCAGTAACAAGAACACTGAAGCTTTCTTT. This encodes CASNKNTEAFF.

The V call is TRBV19, the J call TRBJ1-2, with D possibly being TRBD1 (6 bases). CDR1 is LNHDA, CDR2 SQIVND, per germline (reference sequence). This CDR3 is 13 amino acids long. Trimming removed 6 bases at V and 8 bases at J, with 16 bases between. The CDR3 DNA reads TGTGCCAGTAGCGTACAGGGAGTCCGCGGCTACACCTTC. This sequence encodes CASSVQGVRGYTF.